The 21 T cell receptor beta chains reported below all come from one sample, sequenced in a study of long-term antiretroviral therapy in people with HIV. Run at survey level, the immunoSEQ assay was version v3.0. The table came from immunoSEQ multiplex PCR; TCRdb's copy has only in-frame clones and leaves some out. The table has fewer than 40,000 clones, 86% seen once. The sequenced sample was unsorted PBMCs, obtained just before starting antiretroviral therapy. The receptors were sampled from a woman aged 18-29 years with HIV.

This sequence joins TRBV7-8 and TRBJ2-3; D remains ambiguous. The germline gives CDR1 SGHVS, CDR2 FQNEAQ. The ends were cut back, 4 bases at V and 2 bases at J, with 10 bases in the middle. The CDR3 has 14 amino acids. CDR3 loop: CASSSRASTDTQYF. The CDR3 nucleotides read TGTGCCAGCAGCTCCCGGGCCTCCACAGATACGCAGTATTTT.

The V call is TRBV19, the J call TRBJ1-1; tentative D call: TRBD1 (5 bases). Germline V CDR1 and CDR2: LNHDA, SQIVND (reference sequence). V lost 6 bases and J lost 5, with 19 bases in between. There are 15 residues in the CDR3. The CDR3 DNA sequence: TGTGCCAGTAGCCGGGACGTATCATTCAAAACTGAAGCTTTCTTT. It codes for CASSRDVSFKTEAFF.

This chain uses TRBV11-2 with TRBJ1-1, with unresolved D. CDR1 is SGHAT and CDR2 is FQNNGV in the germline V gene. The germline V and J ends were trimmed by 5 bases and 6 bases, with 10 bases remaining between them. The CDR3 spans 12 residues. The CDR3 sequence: CASSPSVPEAFF. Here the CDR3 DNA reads TGTGCCAGCAGCCCCTCAGTCCCTGAAGCTTTCTTT.

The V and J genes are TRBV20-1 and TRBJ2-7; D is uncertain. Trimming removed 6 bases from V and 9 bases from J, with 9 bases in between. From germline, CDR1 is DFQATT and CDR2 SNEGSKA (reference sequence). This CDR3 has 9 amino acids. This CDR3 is CSARPRQYF. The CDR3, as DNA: TGCAGTGCACGTCCCCGGCAGTACTTC.

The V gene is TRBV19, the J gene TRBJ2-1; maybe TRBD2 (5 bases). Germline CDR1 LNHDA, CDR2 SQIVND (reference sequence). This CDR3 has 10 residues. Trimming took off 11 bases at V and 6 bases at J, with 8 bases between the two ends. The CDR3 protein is CACEGNEQFF. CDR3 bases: TGTGCCTGTGAGGGCAATGAGCAGTTCTTC. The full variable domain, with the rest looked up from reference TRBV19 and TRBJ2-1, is DGGITQSPKYLFRKEGQNVTLSCEQNLNHDAMYWYRQDPGQGLRLIYYSQIVNDFQKGDIAEGYSVSREKKESFPLTVTSAQKNPTAFYLCACEGNEQFFGPGTRLTVL.

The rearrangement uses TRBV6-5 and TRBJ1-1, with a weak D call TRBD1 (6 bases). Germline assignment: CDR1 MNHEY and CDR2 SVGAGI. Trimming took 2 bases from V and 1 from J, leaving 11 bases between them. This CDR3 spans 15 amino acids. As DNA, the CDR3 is TGTGCCAGCAGTTACAGGGGGTTGGGGAACACTGAAGCTTTCTTT. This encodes CASSYRGLGNTEAFF.

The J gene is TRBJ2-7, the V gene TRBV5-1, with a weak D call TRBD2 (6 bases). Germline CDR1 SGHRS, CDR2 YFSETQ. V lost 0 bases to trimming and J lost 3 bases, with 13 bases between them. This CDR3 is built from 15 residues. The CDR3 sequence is CASSLEASANYEQYF. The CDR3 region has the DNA TGCGCCAGCAGCTTGGAGGCTAGCGCGAACTACGAGCAGTACTTC.

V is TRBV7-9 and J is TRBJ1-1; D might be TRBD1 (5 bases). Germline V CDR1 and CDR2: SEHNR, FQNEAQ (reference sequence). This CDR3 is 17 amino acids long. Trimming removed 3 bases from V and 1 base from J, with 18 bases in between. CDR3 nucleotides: TGTGCCAGCAGCTTCCCGGGCTACCCCCAGGGGAACACTGAAGCTTTCTTT. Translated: CASSFPGYPQGNTEAFF.

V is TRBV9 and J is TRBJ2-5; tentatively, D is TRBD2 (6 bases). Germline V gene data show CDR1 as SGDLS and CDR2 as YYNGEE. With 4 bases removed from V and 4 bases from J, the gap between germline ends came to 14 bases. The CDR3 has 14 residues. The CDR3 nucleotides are TGTGCCAGCAGCTTAGGTGGGCGGGGAGAGACCCAGTACTTC. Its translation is CASSLGGRGETQYF.

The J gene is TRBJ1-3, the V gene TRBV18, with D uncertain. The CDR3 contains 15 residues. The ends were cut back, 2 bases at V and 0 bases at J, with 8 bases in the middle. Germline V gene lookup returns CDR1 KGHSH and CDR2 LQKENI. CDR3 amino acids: CASSPYGGSGNTIYF. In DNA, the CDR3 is TGTGCCAGCTCACCATACGGAGGCTCTGGAAACACCATATATTTT.

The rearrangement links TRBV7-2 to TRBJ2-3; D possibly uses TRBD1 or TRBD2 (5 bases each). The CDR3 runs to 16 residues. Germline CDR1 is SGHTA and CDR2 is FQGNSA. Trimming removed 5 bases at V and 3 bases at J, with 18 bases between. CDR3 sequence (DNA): TGTGCCAGCAGCGTCGGGCCTTCGAGGGGTACAGATACGCAGTATTTT. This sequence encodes CASSVGPSRGTDTQYF.

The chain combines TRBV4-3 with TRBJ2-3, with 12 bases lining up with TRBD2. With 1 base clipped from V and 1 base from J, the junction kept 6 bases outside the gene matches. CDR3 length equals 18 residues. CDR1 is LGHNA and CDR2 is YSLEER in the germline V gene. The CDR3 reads CASSQGNGLAGRTDTQYF. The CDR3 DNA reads TGCGCCAGCAGCCAAGGAAATGGACTAGCGGGACGCACAGATACGCAGTATTTT.

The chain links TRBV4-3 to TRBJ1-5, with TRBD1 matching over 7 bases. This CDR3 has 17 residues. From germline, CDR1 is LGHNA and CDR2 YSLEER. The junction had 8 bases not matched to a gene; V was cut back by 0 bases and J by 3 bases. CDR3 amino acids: CASSQDWVGQANQPQHF. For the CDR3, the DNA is TGCGCCAGCAGCCAAGATTGGGTCGGACAGGCCAATCAGCCCCAGCATTTT.

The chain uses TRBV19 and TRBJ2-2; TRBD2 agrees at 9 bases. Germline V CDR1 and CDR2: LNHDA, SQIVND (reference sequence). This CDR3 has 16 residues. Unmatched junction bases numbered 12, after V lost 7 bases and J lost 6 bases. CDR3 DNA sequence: TGTGCCAGTACTCGCTCAGGCGGGAGGGCTGCCGGGGAGCTGTTTTTT. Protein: CASTRSGGRAAGELFF.

CDR3 residues: CASSQGGQGAYEQYF. Written as DNA, the CDR3 is TGCGCCAGCAGCCAAGGGGGACAGGGGGCTTACGAGCAGTACTTC. The chain carries TRBV4-1 and TRBJ2-7, with 12 bases identical to TRBD1. V lost 1 base and J lost 4; bases outside the gene matches: 2. The germline gives CDR1 MGHRA, CDR2 YSYEKL. The CDR3 runs 15 residues.

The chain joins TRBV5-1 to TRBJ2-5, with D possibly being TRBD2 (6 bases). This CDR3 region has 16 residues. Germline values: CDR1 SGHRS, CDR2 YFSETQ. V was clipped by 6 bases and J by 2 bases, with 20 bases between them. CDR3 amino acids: CASKEGLGPRQETQYF. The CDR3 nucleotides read TGCGCCAGCAAGGAGGGCCTTGGTCCCCGACAAGAGACCCAGTACTTC.

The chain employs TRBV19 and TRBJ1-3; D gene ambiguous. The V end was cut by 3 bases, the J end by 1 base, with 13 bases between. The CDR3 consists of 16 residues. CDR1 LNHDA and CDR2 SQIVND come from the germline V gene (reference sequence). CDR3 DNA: TGTGCCAGTAGTATCCTGTCAGCTAAGTCTGGAAACACCATATATTTT. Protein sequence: CASSILSAKSGNTIYF.

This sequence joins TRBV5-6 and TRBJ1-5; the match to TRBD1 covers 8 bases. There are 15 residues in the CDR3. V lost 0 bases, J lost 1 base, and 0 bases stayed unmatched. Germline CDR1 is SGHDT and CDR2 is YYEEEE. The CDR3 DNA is TGTGCCAGCAGCTTGGGACAGGGGAGCAATCAGCCCCAGCATTTT. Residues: CASSLGQGSNQPQHF.

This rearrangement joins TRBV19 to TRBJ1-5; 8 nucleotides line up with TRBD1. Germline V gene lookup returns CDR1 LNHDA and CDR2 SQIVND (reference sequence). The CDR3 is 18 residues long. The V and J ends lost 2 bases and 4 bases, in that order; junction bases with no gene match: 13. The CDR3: CASSIIGRGQVGNQPQHF. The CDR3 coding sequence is TGTGCCAGTAGTATAATCGGCAGGGGGCAAGTGGGAAATCAGCCCCAGCATTTT.

The CDR3 DNA reads as TGTGCCAGCTCACCCGGACAGGGAGTTGAGACCCAGTACTTC. Its protein is CASSPGQGVETQYF. The chain carries TRBV18 and TRBJ2-5; 8 bases match TRBD1. V gave up 3 bases and J gave up 5 bases; unmatched junction bases: 5. CDR1 is KGHSH and CDR2 is LQKENI in the germline V gene. This CDR3 comprises 14 residues.

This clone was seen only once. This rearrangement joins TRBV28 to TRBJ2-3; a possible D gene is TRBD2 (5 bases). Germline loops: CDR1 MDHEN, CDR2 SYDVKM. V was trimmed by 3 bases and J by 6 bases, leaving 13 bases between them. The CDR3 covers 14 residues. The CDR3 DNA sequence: TGTGCCAGCAGTTTTACCGGGATGGGGGATACGCAGTATTTT. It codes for CASSFTGMGDTQYF. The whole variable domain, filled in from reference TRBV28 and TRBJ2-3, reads DVKVTQSSRYLVKRTGEKVFLECVQDMDHENMFWYRQDPGLGLRLIYFSYDVKMKEKGDIPEGYSVSREKKERFSLILESASTNQTSMYLCASSFTGMGDTQYFGPGTRLTVL.